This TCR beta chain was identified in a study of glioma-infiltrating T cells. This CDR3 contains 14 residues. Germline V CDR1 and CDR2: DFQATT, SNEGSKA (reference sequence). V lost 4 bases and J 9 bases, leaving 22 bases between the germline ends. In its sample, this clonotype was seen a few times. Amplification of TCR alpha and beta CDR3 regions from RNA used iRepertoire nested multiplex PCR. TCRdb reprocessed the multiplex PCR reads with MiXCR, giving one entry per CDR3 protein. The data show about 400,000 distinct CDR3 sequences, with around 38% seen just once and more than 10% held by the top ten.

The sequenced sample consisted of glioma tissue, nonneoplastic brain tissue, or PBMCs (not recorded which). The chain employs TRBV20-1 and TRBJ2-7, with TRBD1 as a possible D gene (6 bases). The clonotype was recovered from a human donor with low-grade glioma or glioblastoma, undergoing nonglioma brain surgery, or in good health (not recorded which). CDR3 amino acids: CSAIRDTGMKGQYF. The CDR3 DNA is TGCAGTGCTATCCGGGACACGGGCATGAAAGGGCAGTACTTC.